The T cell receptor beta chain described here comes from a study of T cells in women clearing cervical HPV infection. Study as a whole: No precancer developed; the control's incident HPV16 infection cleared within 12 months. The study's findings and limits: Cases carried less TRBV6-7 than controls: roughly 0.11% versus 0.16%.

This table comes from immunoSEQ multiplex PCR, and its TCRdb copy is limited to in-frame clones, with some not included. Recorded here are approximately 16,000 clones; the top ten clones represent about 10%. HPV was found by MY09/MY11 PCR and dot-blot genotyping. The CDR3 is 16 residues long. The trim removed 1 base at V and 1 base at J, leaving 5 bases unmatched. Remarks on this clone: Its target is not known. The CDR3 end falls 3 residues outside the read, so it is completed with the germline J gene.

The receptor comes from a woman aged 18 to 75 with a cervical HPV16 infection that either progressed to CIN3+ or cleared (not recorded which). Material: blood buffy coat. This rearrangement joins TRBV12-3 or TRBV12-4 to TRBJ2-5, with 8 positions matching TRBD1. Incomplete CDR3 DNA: TGTGCCAGCAGTTTAGTACAGGGGGGAGGCCAAGAGACC. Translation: CASSLVQGGGQET. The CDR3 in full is CASSLVQGGGQETQYF.